Below, 23 T cell receptor beta chains from the same sample are listed, as sequenced in a study of cytomegalovirus exposure and HLA in healthy donors. 60 Vbeta and 13 Jbeta primers were used in PCR. Only in-frame clones appear in the TCRdb table, and some are missing; sequencing was by immunoSEQ multiplex PCR. The sample contains roughly 190,000 clones, roughly 80% of which appear only once. Sequencing used PBMCs. The source of these receptors is a man in his forties or fifties in good health and CMV-seropositive.

The V call is TRBV10-1, the J call TRBJ1-1, with 8 positions matching TRBD1. This CDR3 comprises 13 residues. With V trimmed by 0 bases and J by 11 bases, 5 bases remained unmatched. Germline CDR1 is WNHNN and CDR2 is SYGVQD (reference sequence). CDR3 DNA sequence: TGCGCCAGCAGTGAGTCGGGACAGGTGTGGGCTTTCTTT. Residues: CASSESGQVWAFF.

The rearrangement links TRBV12-5 to TRBJ2-2, with 9 bases identical to TRBD1. The germline CDR1 and CDR2 sequences are LGHNT and FRNRAP. Trimming at V came to 6 bases and at J to 5 bases, leaving 4 bases not matched to a gene. This CDR3 comprises 14 residues. The CDR3 sequence: CASGTGQGTGELFF. CDR3 DNA: TGTGCTAGTGGCACGGGACAGGGTACCGGGGAGCTGTTTTTT.

The chain is built from TRBV10-3 and TRBJ1-1, with TRBD1 matching over 7 bases. The germline gives CDR1 ENHRY, CDR2 SYGVKD. After removal of 1 base from V and 1 base from J, the junction contained 6 bases not matched to a gene. The CDR3 extends over 16 amino acids. The CDR3 nucleotides read TGTGCCATCAGTGAGTGGAGGGACAGCGGGAACACTGAAGCTTTCTTT. Protein sequence: CAISEWRDSGNTEAFF.

This clone was seen only once. CDR3 DNA sequence: TGTGCCAGCAGCTCGACTAGCGGGGTCTACAATGAGCAGTTCTTC. It translates to CASSSTSGVYNEQFF. The chain uses TRBV7-3 and TRBJ2-1, with TRBD2 matching over 11 bases. J lost 3 bases, V lost 4 bases, and 2 bases had no gene match. Germline CDR1 is SGHTA and CDR2 is FQGTGA. The CDR3 length is 15 residues.

The chain employs TRBV19 and TRBJ2-1, with TRBD1 matching 8 bases. V shed 5 bases, J shed 4 bases, and the junction held 7 bases outside the gene matches. The CDR3 covers 15 residues. Germline CDR1 is LNHDA and CDR2 is SQIVND (reference sequence). Here the CDR3 DNA reads TGTGCCAGTAGTCTTCGTCAGGGGGCTTACAATGAGCAGTTCTTC. It encodes CASSLRQGAYNEQFF.

The V call is TRBV10-3, the J call TRBJ2-5; 15 bases match TRBD2. Germline-derived CDR1 and CDR2 are ENHRY and SYGVKD. Trimming cost V 5 bases and J 1 base; bases outside gene matches: 2. This CDR3 has 16 amino acids. The CDR3 loop reads CAISRTSGGVQETQYF. CDR3 nucleotide sequence: TGTGCCATCAGTCGGACTAGCGGGGGGGTCCAAGAGACCCAGTACTTC.

This clone has just a few counts. V is TRBV2 and J is TRBJ2-6; TRBD2 agrees at 7 bases. Germline V lookup: CDR1 SNHLY, CDR2 FYNNEI. This CDR3 is 17 amino acids long. The V and J ends lost 6 bases and 1 base, in that order; junction bases with no gene match: 9. CDR3 sequence: CASSPQMGGSGANVLTF. For the CDR3, the DNA is TGTGCCAGCAGCCCTCAAATGGGAGGGTCTGGGGCCAACGTCCTGACTTTC. The whole variable domain, remainder taken from reference TRBV2 and TRBJ2-6, is EPEVTQTPSHQVTQMGQEVILRCVPISNHLYFYWYRQILGQKVEFLVSFYNNEISEKSEIFDDQFSVERPDGSNFTLKIRSTKLEDSAMYFCASSPQMGGSGANVLTFGAGSRLTVL.

This chain links TRBV6-5 with TRBJ1-5; TRBD1 agrees at 10 bases. Looked up from germline, CDR1 is MNHEY and CDR2 is SVGAGI. There are 15 residues in the CDR3. The V gene end was trimmed by 6 bases and the J gene end by 5 bases; junction bases not matched to a gene: 7. The CDR3 protein is CASSPGQGVHQPQHF. The CDR3 region has the DNA TGTGCCAGCAGCCCCGGACAGGGGGTACATCAGCCCCAGCATTTT.

The chain couples TRBV14 to TRBJ2-2, with 7 bases identical to TRBD1. From germline, CDR1 is SGHDN and CDR2 FVKESK. V shed 1 base and J 6 bases; nucleotides not matched to a gene: 2. This CDR3 region has 14 residues. CDR3: CASSQATGAGELFF. CDR3 bases: TGTGCCAGCAGCCAAGCAACAGGGGCCGGGGAGCTGTTTTTT.

The chain couples TRBV19 to TRBJ2-1; 8 positions match TRBD2. The germline V gene has CDR1 LNHDA and CDR2 SQIVND (reference sequence). The CDR3 extends over 14 amino acids. V was clipped by 3 bases and J by 4 bases; unmatched bases: 2. Here the CDR3 reads CASSIERGYNEQFF. In DNA, the CDR3 is TGTGCCAGTAGTATTGAGCGGGGGTACAATGAGCAGTTCTTC.

The V call is TRBV27, the J call TRBJ2-2, with D perhaps TRBD1 (6 bases). The CDR3 has 16 residues. CDR1 is MNHEY, CDR2 SMNVEV, per germline (reference sequence). The V end lost 3 bases, the J end lost 6 bases, and 17 bases lay between the germline ends. Here the CDR3 DNA reads TGTGCCAGCAGTTTCCCCGATACAGGGTCCCCCGGGGAGCTGTTTTTT. This translates into CASSFPDTGSPGELFF.

This clone was seen just once. The junction and the germline gene differ at one end; a read error may be behind it. V gene TRBV7-9 combines with J gene TRBJ2-2, with D perhaps matching TRBD2 (5 bases). Germline lookup yields CDR1 SEHNR and CDR2 FQNEAQ (reference sequence). The CDR3 is made up of 13 amino acids. This CDR3 reads CSSSPGLTGELFF. CDR3 nucleotides: TGTTCCAGCAGCCCAGGACTCACCGGGGAGCTGTTTTTT.

The gene calls are TRBV30 and TRBJ1-6; D might be TRBD1 (5 bases). Germline V gives CDR1 GTSNPN, CDR2 SVGIG (reference sequence). V shed 0 bases and J shed 7 bases, with 16 bases lying between them. This CDR3 contains 16 residues. CDR3 nucleotides: TGTGCCTGGAGTGTAAGCGGGGGGTCCCGGAATTCACCCCTCCACTTT. Translation gives CAWSVSGGSRNSPLHF.

J is TRBJ1-4 and V is TRBV5-6, with D possibly TRBD1 on 5 matching bases. This CDR3 is 14 amino acids long. V dropped 3 bases and J dropped 8 bases, with 14 bases sitting between them. Germline values: CDR1 SGHDT, CDR2 YYEEEE. CDR3 residues: CASSSFQGWEKLFF. The CDR3 bases are TGTGCCAGCAGCTCGTTCCAGGGTTGGGAAAAACTGTTTTTT.

The chain couples TRBV5-1 to TRBJ2-7, with 8 bases lining up with TRBD1. The CDR3 consists of 14 residues. V trimming: 4 bases; J trimming: 2 bases; junction bases outside the gene matches: 5. Germline-derived CDR1 and CDR2 are SGHRS and YFSETQ. CDR3 DNA sequence: TGCGCCAGCAGCCCTACAGGGGGAGCCTACGAGCAGTACTTC. Encoded protein: CASSPTGGAYEQYF.

This clone was observed a few times. V and J are TRBV5-1 and TRBJ1-1, with 7 bases lining up with TRBD1. Germline CDR1 reads SGHRS; CDR2 reads YFSETQ. V lost 6 bases, J lost 3 bases, and 11 bases stayed unmatched. This CDR3 contains 15 residues. The CDR3 DNA reads as TGCGCCAGCAAGAAGACAGGGACGAGAGACACTGAAGCTTTCTTT. It translates to CASKKTGTRDTEAFF.

Regarding this clone: This CDR3 is also generated by other DNA sequences in the sample. The CDR3 region has the DNA TGTGCCAGCTCACCGACAGGGGGCGCGGGCAATCAGCCCCAGCATTTT. This gives the protein CASSPTGGAGNQPQHF. V usage is TRBV18 and J usage is TRBJ1-5; TRBD1 agrees at 10 bases. V shed 3 bases and J 2 bases; nucleotides not matched to a gene: 4. The CDR3 loop spans 16 amino acids. Germline values: CDR1 KGHSH, CDR2 LQKENI.

The chain combines TRBV10-3 with TRBJ2-7, with D maybe TRBD1 (6 bases). This CDR3 region has 13 residues. Trimming left V 7 bases short and J 2 bases short, with 12 bases between. The germline gives CDR1 ENHRY, CDR2 SYGVKD. The CDR3 is CAINRDTTYEQYF. The CDR3 DNA reads TGTGCCATCAATAGGGACACTACCTACGAGCAGTACTTC.

This clone has only a few counts. This rearrangement joins TRBV30 to TRBJ1-3; no reliable D call. With 0 bases removed from V and 0 bases from J, the gap between germline ends came to 9 bases. Germline loops: CDR1 GTSNPN, CDR2 SVGIG (reference sequence). There are 15 residues in the CDR3. The CDR3 spells CAWSVSGLSGNTIYF. CDR3 sequence (DNA): TGTGCCTGGAGTGTGTCCGGTCTCTCTGGAAACACCATATATTTT.

This rearrangement joins TRBV7-2 to TRBJ2-7; D is unclear. V lost 8 bases and J lost 2, with 10 bases in between. The CDR3 length is 12 residues. Germline V gives CDR1 SGHTA, CDR2 FQGNSA. The CDR3 nucleotides read TGTGCCAGCTCTGCAACGGCCTACGAGCAGTACTTC. As protein: CASSATAYEQYF.

The V and J genes are TRBV7-2 and TRBJ1-3; tentative D call: TRBD1 (6 bases). Per germline, CDR1 SGHTA and CDR2 FQGNSA. The CDR3 runs 17 residues. The ends were cut back, 1 base at V and 9 bases at J, with 22 bases in the middle. CDR3 sequence (DNA): TGTGCCAGCAGCTTAGGGGTCTGGGGGCCAGAAAGGGTCACCATATATTTT. Translation: CASSLGVWGPERVTIYF.

This chain connects TRBV12-5 to TRBJ1-1; no clear D gene. The CDR3 loop spans 15 amino acids. V was clipped by 2 bases and J by 4 bases, with 14 bases between them. Germline V CDR1 and CDR2: LGHNT, FRNRAP. The chain's CDR3 is CASGLCPPPGTEAFF. The CDR3 bases are TGTGCTAGTGGTTTGTGCCCCCCCCCAGGCACTGAAGCTTTCTTT.

This clone was seen a handful of times. The V gene is TRBV6-5, the J gene TRBJ2-7, with 15 bases identical to TRBD2. V lost 5 bases and J lost 3; bases outside the gene matches: 2. The CDR3 loop spans 15 amino acids. CDR1 and CDR2 (germline): MNHEY, SVGAGI. DNA of the CDR3: TGTGCCAGCAGTGCGGGACTAGCGGGGGGCTACGAGCAGTACTTC. Encoded protein: CASSAGLAGGYEQYF.